A selection of T cell receptor beta chains follows, all from one sample in a study of cytomegalovirus exposure and HLA in healthy donors. The protocol was immunoSEQ multiplex PCR, while the TCRdb copy is restricted to in-frame clones and leaves out a portion. The sample has approximately 97,000 clones; roughly 73% are singletons. Sequenced input: PBMCs. The receptors derive from a man aged 35-49 years in good health and CMV-seronegative. CDR3s include the opening cysteine and the closing phenylalanine or tryptophan. The D gene is left open where the match is weak. Some rows have no size entry. The others give once, few or many, or a class for an expanded clone.

TRBD1	TRBJ1-3	TRBV4-2	NA	14	CASSPPTGLNTIYF	TGTGCCAGCAGCCCCCCGACAGGGTTAAACACCATATATTTT
TRBD1	TRBJ1-5	TRBV15	NA	16	CATNRNRGRGNQPQHF	TGTGCCACCAACCGAAACAGGGGGCGCGGCAATCAGCCCCAGCATTTT
TRBD1	TRBJ2-1	TRBV5-4	NA	15	CASSKQGAGYNEQFF	TGTGCCAGCAGCAAGCAGGGGGCGGGGTACAATGAGCAGTTCTTC
TRBD2	TRBJ2-1	TRBV7-2	NA	16	CASSSGLAISYNEQFF	TGTGCCAGCAGCTCGGGACTAGCGATTTCCTACAATGAGCAGTTCTTC
TRBD2	TRBJ2-5	TRBV5-1	NA	17	CASSQGLAGAPEETQYF	TGCGCCAGCAGCCAGGGACTAGCGGGGGCACCAGAAGAGACCCAGTACTTC
TRBD1	TRBJ1-6	TRBV4-2	NA	16	CASSHTGGWDNSPLHF	TGTGCCAGCAGCCATACAGGGGGCTGGGATAATTCACCCCTCCACTTT
TRBD1	TRBJ2-7	TRBV28	NA	15	CASSQGQGERYEQYF	TGTGCCAGCAGCCAGGGACAGGGTGAACGGTACGAGCAGTACTTC
TRBD2	TRBJ2-2	TRBV29-1	medium-sized	14	CSVGGTSSTGELFF	TGCAGCGTTGGGGGGACTAGTTCCACCGGGGAGCTGTTTTTT
TRBD1	TRBJ1-2	TRBV30	NA	15	CAWSGGDRGGYGYTF	TGTGCCTGGAGTGGCGGGGACAGGGGTGGGTATGGCTACACCTTC
NA	TRBJ2-7	TRBV6-5	few	14	CASSYDTGSYEQYF	TGTGCCAGCAGTTACGATACAGGTTCCTACGAGCAGTACTTC
NA	TRBJ2-7	TRBV7-3	NA	13	CASSHDRDDEQYF	TGTGCCAGCAGCCACGACAGAGACGACGAGCAGTACTTC
NA	TRBJ1-5	TRBV6-1	NA	18	CASSERVGDGGSNQPQHF	TGTGCCAGCAGTGAAAGGGTAGGAGACGGAGGTAGCAATCAGCCCCAGCATTTT
NA	TRBJ2-3	TRBV28	NA	14	CASSLAGGTDTQYF	TGTGCCAGCAGTTTAGCGGGTGGCACAGATACGCAGTATTTT
TRBD1	TRBJ2-5	TRBV5-4	NA	14	CASSLQGARETQYF	TGTGCCAGCAGCTTACAGGGGGCTCGCGAGACCCAGTACTTC
NA	TRBJ1-5	TRBV5-1	NA	14	CASSLAGGQGPQHF	TGCGCCAGCAGCTTGGCCGGAGGGCAAGGGCCCCAGCATTTT
NA	TRBJ2-1	TRBV9	NA	17	CASSVGGVRGTYNEQFF	TGTGCCAGCAGCGTAGGGGGCGTAAGGGGGACCTACAATGAGCAGTTCTTC
TRBD1	TRBJ1-3	TRBV4-3	NA	18	CASSPAPTGPFAGNTIYF	TGCGCCAGCAGCCCAGCGCCGACAGGGCCCTTTGCTGGAAACACCATATATTTT